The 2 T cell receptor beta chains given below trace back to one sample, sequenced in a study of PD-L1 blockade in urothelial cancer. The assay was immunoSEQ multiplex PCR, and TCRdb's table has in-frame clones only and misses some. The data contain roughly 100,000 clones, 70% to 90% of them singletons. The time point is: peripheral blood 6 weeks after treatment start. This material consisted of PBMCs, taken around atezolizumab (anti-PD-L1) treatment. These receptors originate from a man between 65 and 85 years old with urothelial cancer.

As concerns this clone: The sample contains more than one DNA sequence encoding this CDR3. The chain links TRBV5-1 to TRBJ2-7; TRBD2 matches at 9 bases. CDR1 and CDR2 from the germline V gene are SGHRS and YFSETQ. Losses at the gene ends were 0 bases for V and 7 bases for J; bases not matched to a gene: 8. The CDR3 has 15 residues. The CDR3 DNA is TGCGCCAGCAGCTTGGGGGCGGGGGGGCCGGGAGAGCAGTACTTC. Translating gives CASSLGAGGPGEQYF.

This CDR3 reads CASSPGQGGEQYF. The CDR3, as DNA: TGTGCCAGCTCACCCGGACAGGGAGGCGAGCAGTACTTC. The chain employs TRBV18 and TRBJ2-7; 8 bases fit TRBD1. The junction had 4 bases not matched to a gene; V was cut back by 3 bases and J by 6 bases. Germline V gene sequence: CDR1 KGHSH, CDR2 LQKENI. The CDR3 loop spans 13 amino acids.